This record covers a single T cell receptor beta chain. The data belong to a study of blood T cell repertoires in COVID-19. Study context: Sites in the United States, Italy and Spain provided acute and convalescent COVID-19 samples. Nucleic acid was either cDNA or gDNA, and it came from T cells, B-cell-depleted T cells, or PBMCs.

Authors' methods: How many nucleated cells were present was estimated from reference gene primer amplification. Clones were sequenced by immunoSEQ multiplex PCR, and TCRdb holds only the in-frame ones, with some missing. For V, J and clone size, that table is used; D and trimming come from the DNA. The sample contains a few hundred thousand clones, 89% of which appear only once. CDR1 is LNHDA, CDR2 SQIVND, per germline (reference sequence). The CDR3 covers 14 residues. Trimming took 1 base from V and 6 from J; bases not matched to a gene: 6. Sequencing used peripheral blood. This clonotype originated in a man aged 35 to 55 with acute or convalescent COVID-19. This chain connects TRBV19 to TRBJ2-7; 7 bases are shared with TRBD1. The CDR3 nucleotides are TGTGCCAGTAGTATAGGAGGGGGCTTTCGCGAGCAGTACTTC. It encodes CASSIGGGFREQYF.